Included here is one T cell receptor (beta chain) sequence, with context. As handled by the study authors: Reference gene primer amplification gave estimated nucleated cell counts. TCRdb's copy holds only in-frame clones and misses some; the assay was immunoSEQ multiplex PCR. That table gives V, J and clone size, and the DNA gave D and trimming. Here the sample spans 250,000 or so clones, about 91% being singletons. This specimen comes from a study of blood T cell repertoires in COVID-19. Study overall: Acute and convalescent COVID-19 specimens originated in the United States, Italy and Spain. T cells, B-cell-depleted T cells, or PBMCs provided the cDNA or gDNA that served as material.

Participants had their cohort set by participant-reported clinical history. The CDR3 has 11 residues. The germline CDR1 and CDR2 sequences are DFQATT and SNEGSKA (reference sequence). Deletions cut 7 bases from V and 7 bases from J, with 11 bases between. Sequences were obtained from PBMCs or T cells enriched from blood (not recorded which). The J gene is TRBJ2-4, the V gene TRBV20-1; a weak D match, TRBD2 (5 bases). The sequence was obtained from a woman aged 25 to 39 with acute COVID-19. Written as DNA, the CDR3 is TGCAGTGTCCCGAGGGAGAACATTCAGTACTTC. This translates into CSVPRENIQYF.